Shown below are 15 T cell receptor beta chains from a single sample sequenced in a study of cytomegalovirus exposure and HLA in healthy donors. The PCR was carried out with 60 Vbeta primers and 13 Jbeta primers. Sequencing used immunoSEQ multiplex PCR; TCRdb keeps in-frame clones, though not all of them. Of 210,000 or so clones listed, about three quarters were seen once; the top ten hold roughly 15%. The sample comprised PBMCs. The receptors were gathered from a man aged 35 to 55 in good health and CMV-seronegative.

The V call is TRBV29-1, the J call TRBJ2-7; tentative D call: TRBD1 (5 bases). Per germline, CDR1 SQVTM and CDR2 ANQGSEA. Trimming left V 3 bases short and J 1 base short, with 10 bases between. CDR3 length equals 13 residues. CDR3 in amino acids: CSVETRVSYEQYF. The CDR3 nucleotides read TGCAGCGTTGAGACCAGGGTATCCTACGAGCAGTACTTC.

V gene TRBV28 combines with J gene TRBJ1-4, with D perhaps matching TRBD1 (5 bases). V was shortened by 6 bases and J by 3 bases, with 17 bases between the two germline ends. CDR3 length equals 16 residues. Germline CDR1 is MDHEN and CDR2 is SYDVKM. The CDR3: CASRSGRWGSNEKLFF. The CDR3 coding sequence is TGTGCCAGCAGAAGTGGCAGGTGGGGCTCTAATGAAAAACTGTTTTTT.

CDR3 residues: CASSPGGTGVSEQYF. CDR3 DNA: TGTGCCAGCTCACCGGGCGGGACAGGGGTGAGCGAGCAGTACTTC. The chain links TRBV18 to TRBJ2-7; 10 bases line up with TRBD1. The CDR3 consists of 15 residues. J gave up 6 bases and V 3 bases, and 8 bases lay outside the gene matches. The germline V gene has CDR1 KGHSH and CDR2 LQKENI.

J is TRBJ2-7 and V is TRBV19; the match to TRBD2 covers 13 bases. Germline V lookup: CDR1 LNHDA, CDR2 SQIVND (reference sequence). V lost 7 bases, J lost 5 bases, and 14 bases stayed unmatched. The CDR3 totals 17 residues. CDR3 nucleotide sequence: TGTGCCAGTATGAGAACTAGCGGGAGGGCCGCTGGCCACGAGCAGTACTTC. Translation: CASMRTSGRAAGHEQYF.

V gene TRBV19 combines with J gene TRBJ2-5; no firm D call. Germline V CDR1 and CDR2: LNHDA, SQIVND (reference sequence). The CDR3 has 13 amino acids. This chain's CDR3 is CVVQCCVQETQYF. The CDR3 DNA sequence: TGTGTGGTACAATGCTGTGTCCAAGAGACCCAGTACTTC.

The V and J genes are TRBV5-1 and TRBJ1-2; TRBD1 agrees at 9 bases. V lost 4 bases, J lost 7 bases, and 5 bases stayed unmatched. Germline V gene lookup returns CDR1 SGHRS and CDR2 YFSETQ. The CDR3 covers 13 residues. As DNA, the CDR3 is TGCGCCAGCAGCCGGACAGGGGACTTTGGCTACACCTTC. Protein product: CASSRTGDFGYTF.

The chain carries TRBV2 and TRBJ2-7, with 9 nucleotides matching TRBD1. The length of the CDR3 is 13 residues. The V and J ends lost 6 bases and 6 bases, in that order; junction bases with no gene match: 6. CDR1 SNHLY and CDR2 FYNNEI come from the germline V gene. The CDR3 sequence is CASSRDRVTEQYF. The CDR3 bases are TGTGCCAGCAGCCGGGACAGGGTTACCGAGCAGTACTTC.

V gene TRBV7-2 combines with J gene TRBJ2-7; 7 positions match TRBD1. V lost 5 bases and J lost 2; bases outside the gene matches: 12. Germline-derived CDR1 and CDR2 are SGHTA and FQGNSA. The CDR3 spans 16 residues. For the CDR3, the DNA is TGTGCCAGCAGCCACCGCCAGACAGGGACAACCTACGAGCAGTACTTC. It specifies CASSHRQTGTTYEQYF.

The V gene is TRBV7-2, the J gene TRBJ1-1; no clear D. CDR3 length equals 16 residues. Deletions cut 2 bases from V and 1 base from J, with 14 bases between. Germline lookup yields CDR1 SGHTA and CDR2 FQGNSA. The CDR3 coding sequence is TGTGCCAGCAGCTTATCAATATCGGCGGGGAACACTGAAGCTTTCTTT. Residues: CASSLSISAGNTEAFF.

J is TRBJ1-3 and V is TRBV30; D possibly corresponds to TRBD1 (5 bases). Per germline, CDR1 GTSNPN and CDR2 SVGIG (reference sequence). V lost 2 bases and J 0 bases, leaving 14 bases between the germline ends. This CDR3 has 16 amino acids. CDR3 bases: TGTGCCTGGAGTCCAGAAGGACACTACTCTGGAAACACCATATATTTT. This codes for CAWSPEGHYSGNTIYF.

The V call is TRBV30, the J call TRBJ1-1, with D tentatively TRBD1 (6 bases). Germline V gene sequence: CDR1 GTSNPN, CDR2 SVGIG (reference sequence). The CDR3 has 12 amino acids. V gave up 8 bases and J gave up 4 bases, with 14 bases separating them. The CDR3 is CAANGGATEAFF. The CDR3 nucleotides read TGTGCCGCCAATGGGGGGGCCACTGAAGCTTTCTTT.

The V call is TRBV5-4, the J call TRBJ2-3, with TRBD2 as a possible D gene (6 bases). The CDR3 has 16 residues. Trimming removed 4 bases at V and 0 bases at J, with 15 bases between. CDR1 is SGHNT and CDR2 is YYREEE in the germline V gene (reference sequence). The CDR3 coding sequence is TGTGCCAGCAGCCCCGGGACTGCGACTAGCACAGATACGCAGTATTTT. Its protein is CASSPGTATSTDTQYF.

CDR3 coding DNA: TGTGCCAGCAGCTTGAAAATTCGGACAGGGGCCATTCAGCCCCAGCATTTT. Its translation: CASSLKIRTGAIQPQHF. The chain has TRBV5-8 and TRBJ1-5; TRBD1 matches at 9 bases. V shed 1 base, J shed 6 bases, and the junction held 11 bases outside the gene matches. The CDR3 is made up of 17 amino acids. Germline CDR1 reads SGHTS; CDR2 reads YDEGEE.

The gene calls are TRBV15 and TRBJ2-4; 7 nucleotides match TRBD1. The CDR3 length is 11 residues. Per the germline V gene, CDR1 is LNHNV and CDR2 is YYDKDF (reference sequence). Trimming at V came to 10 bases and at J to 7 bases, leaving 4 bases not matched to a gene. The CDR3 DNA sequence: TGTGCCAATCAACAGGGGAACATTCAGTACTTC. Its translation: CANQQGNIQYF. Full variable domain (missing parts from reference TRBV15 and TRBJ2-4): DAMVIQNPRYQVTQFGKPVTLSCSQTLNHNVMYWYQQKSSQAPKLLFHYYDKDFNNEADTPDNFQSRRPNTSFCFLDIRSPGLGDTAMYLCANQQGNIQYFGAGTRLSVL.

The rearrangement links TRBV30 to TRBJ1-5, with D possibly being TRBD1 (6 bases). This CDR3 is built from 13 residues. Deletions cut 6 bases from V and 7 bases from J, with 16 bases between. CDR1 and CDR2 (germline): GTSNPN, SVGIG (reference sequence). For the CDR3, the DNA is TGTGCCTGCTCCAGGGGTTTGGGGCAGCCCCAGCATTTT. Residues: CACSRGLGQPQHF.